The entry that follows covers one T cell receptor beta chain sequence. The data are from a study of blood T cell repertoires in COVID-19. The data were produced by immunoSEQ multiplex PCR, yet TCRdb's version contains in-frame clones alone and is incomplete. This table holds 250,000 to 350,000 clones, 88% found once. The sequencing sample was made of PBMCs or T cells enriched from blood (not recorded which). The source is a woman between 45 and 65 years old who had recovered from COVID-19.

The CDR3 here is CASSQGRAGVADTQYF. CDR3 bases: TGCGCCAGCAGCCAAGGCCGGGCAGGGGTGGCAGATACGCAGTATTTT. The genes are TRBV4-3 and TRBJ2-3; TRBD1 might be the D (6 bases). The V gene lost 1 base and the J gene lost 4 bases, with 15 bases spanning the gap. Germline loops: CDR1 LGHNA, CDR2 YSLEER. The CDR3 spans 16 residues.